Below are 28 T cell receptor beta chains sequenced from a single sample in a study of OX40 agonist ivuxolimab in advanced cancers. Profiled with immunoSEQ multiplex PCR; TCRdb holds only in-frame clones, not every one. The sample lists 70,000 to 80,000 clones; 86% were seen once. The specimen comprised CD4+ or CD8+ T cells sorted from blood, sampled in a trial of the OX40 agonist ivuxolimab. All receptors derive from an adult with an advanced solid tumor such as melanoma, head and neck, liver or kidney cancer.

This clone was seen only a few times. The chain links TRBV5-5 to TRBJ2-3, with D hard to call. V lost 0 bases to trimming and J lost 5 bases, with 4 bases between them. The CDR3 loop spans 12 amino acids. Per the germline V gene, CDR1 is SGHKS and CDR2 is YYEKEE (reference sequence). CDR3 nucleotide sequence: TGTGCCAGCAGCTTGGATGGAGATACGCAGTATTTT. This encodes CASSLDGDTQYF.

This clone was observed a handful of times. In nucleotides, the CDR3 is TGTGCCAGCAGCTTGACAGGGGGCAATGAAAAACTGTTTTTT. It translates to CASSLTGGNEKLFF. The gene calls are TRBV11-2 and TRBJ1-4, with 10 bases that match TRBD1. Germline CDR1 SGHAT, CDR2 FQNNGV. This CDR3 spans 14 amino acids. V was pared by 3 bases and J by 5 bases, with 0 bases of the junction left unmatched.

This clone was detected many times. The chain recombines TRBV10-3 with TRBJ2-7, with D unclear. CDR3 size: 16 residues. The germline V gene encodes CDR1 ENHRY and CDR2 SYGVKD. V lost 0 bases to trimming and J lost 2 bases, with 14 bases between them. The CDR3 loop is CAISESWGPTTYEQYF. The CDR3 DNA is TGTGCCATCAGTGAGTCATGGGGTCCCACTACCTACGAGCAGTACTTC.

This clone occurred a few times. The chain recombines TRBV5-1 with TRBJ1-3; 8 bases agree with TRBD1. The CDR3 extends over 17 amino acids. V shed 2 bases, J shed 4 bases, and the junction held 11 bases outside the gene matches. Germline assignment: CDR1 SGHRS and CDR2 YFSETQ. CDR3 nucleotide sequence: TGCGCCAGCAGCTTATTCGGGACAGGTCCTACGGGAAACACCATATATTTT. Encoded protein: CASSLFGTGPTGNTIYF.

This chain links TRBV6-6 with TRBJ2-3; 9 nucleotides match TRBD1. The CDR3 is 14 residues long. V lost 10 bases to trimming and J lost 5 bases; unmatched junction nucleotides: 10. Germline V gene lookup returns CDR1 MNHNY and CDR2 SVGAGI (reference sequence). This chain's CDR3 is CATRQGGSEDTQYF. The CDR3 DNA reads as TGTGCCACCCGACAGGGGGGCAGTGAAGATACGCAGTATTTT.

This chain links TRBV30 with TRBJ2-4, with 8 bases lining up with TRBD2. J gave up 2 bases and V 2 bases, and 5 bases lay outside the gene matches. CDR3 size: 15 residues. CDR1 is GTSNPN and CDR2 is SVGIG in the germline V gene (reference sequence). This CDR3 reads CAWSTAGVTKNIQYF. As DNA, the CDR3 is TGTGCCTGGAGTACAGCGGGGGTAACCAAAAACATTCAGTACTTC.

The count of this clone is one. The chain has TRBV7-9 and TRBJ1-4, with 11 bases identical to TRBD1. Looked up from germline, CDR1 is SEHNR and CDR2 is FQNEAQ (reference sequence). V lost 7 bases, J lost 7 bases, and 8 bases stayed unmatched. This CDR3 region has 15 residues. The CDR3 loop is CASTPSGQGGEKLFF. CDR3 bases: TGTGCCAGCACCCCGTCGGGACAGGGGGGTGAAAAACTGTTTTTT. Full variable domain (missing parts from reference TRBV7-9 and TRBJ1-4): DTGVSQNPRHKITKRGQNVTFRCDPISEHNRLYWYRQTLGQGPEFLTYFQNEAQLEKSRLLSDRFSAERPKGSFSTLEIQRTEQGDSAMYLCASTPSGQGGEKLFFGSGTQLSVL.

The rearrangement uses TRBV7-6 and TRBJ1-3; no clear D gene. The ends were cut back, 5 bases at V and 0 bases at J, with 17 bases in the middle. Germline CDR1 is SGHVS and CDR2 is FNYEAQ. The CDR3 runs to 17 residues. CDR3 in amino acids: CASSHGRASISGNTIYF. The CDR3 coding sequence is TGTGCCAGCAGCCACGGGCGCGCTTCTATCTCTGGAAACACCATATATTTT.

The chain combines TRBV6-1 with TRBJ2-2; weak D call: TRBD2 (6 bases). The CDR3 is made up of 13 amino acids. Per the germline V gene, CDR1 is MNHNS and CDR2 is SASEGT. Trimming left V 8 bases short and J 8 bases short, with 15 bases between. The CDR3 DNA is TGTGCCAGCGGCGGGGTGAGGGCGGGGGAGCTGTTTTTT. Its translation is CASGGVRAGELFF.

The V and J genes are TRBV6-6 and TRBJ2-1, with TRBD2 matching 12 bases. The CDR3 loop spans 16 amino acids. The trim removed 6 bases at V and 9 bases at J, leaving 12 bases unmatched. CDR1 and CDR2 (germline): MNHNY, SVGAGI (reference sequence). CDR3 in DNA: TGTGCCAGCAGCCCCTGGGCTAGCGGGGGGGCTCTTGAGCAGTTCTTC. It yields the protein CASSPWASGGALEQFF.

The chain carries TRBV11-2 and TRBJ1-3; D perhaps matches TRBD1 (5 bases). The CDR3 length is 15 residues. V gave up 5 bases and J gave up 0 bases, with 11 bases separating them. Germline-derived CDR1 and CDR2 are SGHAT and FQNNGV. CDR3 residues: CASSPNGASGNTIYF. The DNA for the CDR3 is TGTGCCAGCAGCCCAAATGGGGCCTCTGGAAACACCATATATTTT.

This clone was observed a single time. The junction does not match germline at one end; this may be a read error. V gene TRBV4-2 combines with J gene TRBJ2-5; TRBD2 is a possible D gene (5 bases). Germline V gives CDR1 LGHNA, CDR2 YNFKEQ. The CDR3 extends over 14 amino acids. The CDR3: CASSKERVQETQYF. The CDR3 nucleotides are TGTGCCAGCAGCAAAGAGAGGGTTCAAGAGACCCAGTACTTC.

This chain links TRBV5-1 with TRBJ2-1; tentative D call: TRBD1 (6 bases). The length of the CDR3 is 14 residues. V dropped 7 bases and J dropped 4 bases, with 15 bases sitting between them. The germline V gene has CDR1 SGHRS and CDR2 YFSETQ. The CDR3 nucleotides are TGCGCCAGCGCTGGAGGACAGTCGTACAATGAGCAGTTCTTC. The encoded protein is CASAGGQSYNEQFF. Full variable domain (missing parts from reference TRBV5-1 and TRBJ2-1): KAGVTQTPRYLIKTRGQQVTLSCSPISGHRSVSWYQQTPGQGLQFLFEYFSETQRNKGNFPGRFSGRQFSNSRSEMNVSTLELGDSALYLCASAGGQSYNEQFFGPGTRLTVL.

This chain links TRBV2 with TRBJ2-1; no clear D gene. CDR1 and CDR2 (germline): SNHLY, FYNNEI. The CDR3 runs to 15 residues. Between the trimmed V and J ends, which lost 7 bases and 0 bases, there was a span of 13 bases. CDR3 residues: CASKKTLSSYNEQFF. The CDR3 nucleotides read TGTGCCAGCAAAAAGACCCTCAGCTCCTACAATGAGCAGTTCTTC.

This clone has only one observation. The V and J genes are TRBV7-2 and TRBJ2-3, with unresolved D. CDR1 SGHTA and CDR2 FQGNSA come from the germline V gene. The CDR3 covers 14 residues. Trimming removed 6 bases from V and 0 bases from J, with 10 bases in between. The CDR3 region has the DNA TGTGCCAGCAGTTCTCTTCCTAGCACAGATACGCAGTATTTT. Translation: CASSSLPSTDTQYF.

V usage is TRBV27 and J usage is TRBJ2-2, with 13 positions matching TRBD2. CDR3 size: 15 residues. Germline V gene data show CDR1 as MNHEY and CDR2 as SMNVEV (reference sequence). V dropped 6 bases and J dropped 8; count of bases not matched to a gene: 6. CDR3 sequence: CASRDRLAGGGELFF. The CDR3 DNA follows: TGTGCCAGCAGGGACAGACTAGCGGGAGGTGGGGAGCTGTTTTTT.

The V and J genes are TRBV7-6 and TRBJ2-2; D tentatively reads TRBD1 or TRBD2 (5 bases each). This CDR3 has 15 amino acids. The V end lost 3 bases, the J end lost 0 bases, and 8 bases lay between the germline ends. The V gene's germline CDR1 is SGHVS and CDR2 FNYEAQ. The CDR3 DNA follows: TGTGCCAGCAGCTTGAAGGGACCGAACACCGGGGAGCTGTTTTTT. Its translation is CASSLKGPNTGELFF.

The rearrangement joins TRBV30 to TRBJ2-7; no definite D call. Matching the DNA end better, TRBJ2-1 makes the J call doubtful. The CDR3 runs 12 residues. CDR1 GTSNPN and CDR2 SVGIG come from the germline V gene (reference sequence). The CDR3 nucleotides are TGTGCCTGGAGTAGGGCGCACAATGAGCAGTTCTTC. The encoded protein is CAWSRAHNEQFF.

The V gene is TRBV6-4, the J gene TRBJ2-1; D is ambiguous. Trimming stripped 2 bases from V and 12 bases from J, with 11 bases between. CDR3 length: 12 residues. Germline loops: CDR1 MRHNA, CDR2 SNTAGT. The DNA for the CDR3 is TGTGCCAGCAGTGACCCGACGATTGGGCAGTTCTTC. It specifies CASSDPTIGQFF.

V usage is TRBV5-1 and J usage is TRBJ2-5, with D uncertain. The V gene's germline CDR1 is SGHRS and CDR2 YFSETQ. There are 15 residues in the CDR3. V lost 0 bases to trimming and J lost 5 bases, with 14 bases between them. The CDR3 DNA reads TGCGCCAGCAGCTTGGCCCCCTATTTGAGGGAGACCCAGTACTTC. Its translation: CASSLAPYLRETQYF. The full variable domain, with the rest looked up from reference TRBV5-1 and TRBJ2-5, is KAGVTQTPRYLIKTRGQQVTLSCSPISGHRSVSWYQQTPGQGLQFLFEYFSETQRNKGNFPGRFSGRQFSNSRSEMNVSTLELGDSALYLCASSLAPYLRETQYFGPGTRLLVL.

This clone was observed a few times. V usage is TRBV28 and J usage is TRBJ1-5; D not resolved. Trimming shortened V by 5 bases and J by 11 bases, and 10 bases separated the two germline ends. Germline V gives CDR1 MDHEN, CDR2 SYDVKM. This CDR3 comprises 11 residues. The CDR3 DNA follows: TGTGCCAGCAGTCCGTGGGGAGCCCAGCATTTT. This codes for CASSPWGAQHF.

V and J are TRBV11-2 and TRBJ1-1; D gene uncertain. Germline V gene lookup returns CDR1 SGHAT and CDR2 FQNNGV. This CDR3 is built from 14 residues. The V end lost 7 bases, the J end lost 0 bases, and 12 bases lay between the germline ends. The CDR3 nucleotides read TGTGCCAGCATCAAAGACCGAGTGAACACTGAAGCTTTCTTT. It specifies CASIKDRVNTEAFF.

This clone came up once. J is TRBJ1-2 and V is TRBV28, with TRBD1 matching 7 bases. The CDR3 is 12 amino acids. In germline, CDR1 is MDHEN, CDR2 SYDVKM. V dropped 8 bases and J dropped 0; count of bases not matched to a gene: 0. The CDR3 DNA reads TGTGCCAGCCAGGGGGCTAACTATGGCTACACCTTC. Translating it yields CASQGANYGYTF.

The chain employs TRBV6-1 and TRBJ2-7; weak D call: TRBD1 (6 bases). The CDR3 loop spans 16 amino acids. Germline V lookup: CDR1 MNHNS, CDR2 SASEGT. The ends were cut back, 0 bases at V and 2 bases at J, with 14 bases in the middle. CDR3 DNA sequence: TGTGCCAGCAGTGAAGCGGTTCGACAGGTAGCCTACGAGCAGTACTTC. This sequence encodes CASSEAVRQVAYEQYF.

This chain links TRBV2 with TRBJ2-5, with 9 bases that match TRBD2. Germline V gene sequence: CDR1 SNHLY, CDR2 FYNNEI. V was pared by 8 bases and J by 4 bases, with 8 bases of the junction left unmatched. The CDR3 totals 14 residues. The CDR3 bases are TGTGCCAGCGTTCCGGGACTAGCAGGAGAGACCCAGTACTTC. Its protein product is CASVPGLAGETQYF.

The J gene is TRBJ1-1, the V gene TRBV7-9, with 8 bases matching TRBD1. Germline V gene lookup returns CDR1 SEHNR and CDR2 FQNEAQ (reference sequence). J lost 5 bases, V lost 1 base, and 9 bases had no gene match. The length of the CDR3 is 16 residues. This CDR3 reads CASSLGTGSVNTEAFF. In nucleotides, the CDR3 is TGTGCCAGCAGCTTAGGGACAGGGTCAGTTAATACTGAAGCTTTCTTT.

The chain joins TRBV18 to TRBJ2-7; D is ambiguous. The CDR3 is 15 residues long. From germline, CDR1 is KGHSH and CDR2 LQKENI. V was trimmed by 3 bases and J by 0 bases, leaving 12 bases between them. The CDR3 DNA reads TGTGCCAGCTCACCTAACCGATTTAGCTCCTACGAGCAGTACTTC. Translating it yields CASSPNRFSSYEQYF.

This chain connects TRBV12-1 to TRBJ2-1. TRBV12-1 is a pseudogene locus. There are 15 residues in the CDR3. CDR3 sequence reads: CASSHWGSLGNEQFF. The CDR3 DNA follows: TGTGCCAGCAGCCACTGGGGGAGCCTGGGGAATGAGCAGTTCTTC.